A single T cell receptor beta chain is shown here with its context. The data were obtained in a study of PD-1 blockade in classical Hodgkin lymphoma. Clones were sequenced by immunoSEQ multiplex PCR, and TCRdb holds only the in-frame ones, with some missing. The sample has about 30,000 clones; roughly nine tenths are singletons. Time point described: newly diagnosed, previously untreated cHL patient sample. CDR1 and CDR2 (germline): GTSNPN, SVGIG (reference sequence). V was cut by 2 bases and J by 4 bases, with 9 bases left in between. CDR3 size: 13 residues. This chain connects TRBV30 to TRBJ1-5; D gene ambiguous. Input material: peripheral blood mononuclear cells (PBMCs). This receptor was obtained from a human donor with classical Hodgkin lymphoma. The CDR3 sequence is CAWSPQENQPQHF. The CDR3 DNA reads TGTGCCTGGAGTCCCCAAGAGAATCAGCCCCAGCATTTT.